This entry is about one TCR beta chain. Its specificity is not known. J gave up 2 bases and V 3 bases, and 8 bases lay outside the gene matches. Germline assignment: CDR1 LGHNA and CDR2 YNFKEQ. The CDR3 runs to 18 residues. All the people who gave samples were healthy bone marrow donors. This specimen belongs to a study of cytomegalovirus exposure and HLA in healthy donors. Broader study findings: Donor immune exposure was known only as CMV serostatus. On later analysis, the bulk of CMV-associated TCR beta chains appeared to be HLA-restricted. In a later analysis, an Asian-associated ancestry cluster reportedly showed fewer N-insertions than the approximately 670-donor mean.

The PCR made use of 60 Vbeta and 13 Jbeta primers. TCRdb's copy holds only in-frame clones and misses some; the assay was immunoSEQ multiplex PCR. This repertoire shows some 100,000 clones, around 76% found once; its top ten account for about 4%. This sequence originates from a woman aged 45 to 65 in good health and CMV-seropositive. This chain joins TRBV4-2 and TRBJ2-2; the match to TRBD2 covers 11 bases. Sequencing input: PBMCs. As DNA, the CDR3 is TGTGCCAGCAGCCAGGAGACTAGCGGGGTGACAAACACCGGGGAGCTGTTTTTT. As protein: CASSQETSGVTNTGELFF.